The clone carrying this T cell receptor beta chain was counted between two and nine times. Its antigen is as yet unknown. V lost 2 bases, J lost 1 base, and 11 bases lay in between. Germline CDR1 and CDR2: SGHVS and FQNEAQ. This CDR3 spans 15 amino acids. TCRdb fed the reads into MiXCR, producing one record per CDR3 protein. The repertoire holds hundreds of thousands of distinct CDR3 sequences, with approximately 29% as singletons. This sample was included in a study of T cell repertoires in cytomegalovirus infection. The genes are TRBV7-8 and TRBJ1-1; possible D gene TRBD1, 6 bases. The sequencing used cultured CD8+ T cells from PBMCs, collected from culture after CMV antigen stimulation. This clonotype was sampled from a human donor in good health (CMV status not recorded). Some clones in this sample may be carry-over from other donors' samples. The CDR3 is CASSLYPGQNTEAFF. In DNA, the CDR3 is TGTGCCAGCAGCTTATACCCGGGACAGAACACTGAAGCTTTCTTT.